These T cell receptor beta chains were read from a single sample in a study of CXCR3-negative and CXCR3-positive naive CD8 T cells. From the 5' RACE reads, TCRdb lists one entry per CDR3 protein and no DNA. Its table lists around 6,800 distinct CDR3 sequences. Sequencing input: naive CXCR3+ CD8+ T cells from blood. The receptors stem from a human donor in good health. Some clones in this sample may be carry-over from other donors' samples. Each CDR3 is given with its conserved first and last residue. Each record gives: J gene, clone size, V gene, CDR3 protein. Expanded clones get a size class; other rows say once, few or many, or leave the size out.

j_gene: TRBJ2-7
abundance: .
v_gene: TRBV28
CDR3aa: CASSRDGYEQYF

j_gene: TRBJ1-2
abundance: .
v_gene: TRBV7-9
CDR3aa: CASSYPGSTGTGNYGYTF

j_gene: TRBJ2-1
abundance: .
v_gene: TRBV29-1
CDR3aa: CSVYGLAGGVGYNEQFF

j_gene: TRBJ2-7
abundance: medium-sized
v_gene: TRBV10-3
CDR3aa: CATLAPEAYEQYF

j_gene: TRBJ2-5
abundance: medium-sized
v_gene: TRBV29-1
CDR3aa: CSVEGDETQYF

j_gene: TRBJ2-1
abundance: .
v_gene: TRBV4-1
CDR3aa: CASSLSGWASNEQFF

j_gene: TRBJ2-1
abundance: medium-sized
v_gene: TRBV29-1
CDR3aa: CSSETVLAPGPYNEQFF

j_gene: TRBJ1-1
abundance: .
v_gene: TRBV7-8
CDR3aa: CASSLSGAGGAPIAFF

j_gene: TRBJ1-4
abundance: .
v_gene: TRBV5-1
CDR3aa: CASSNRGQGSEKLFF

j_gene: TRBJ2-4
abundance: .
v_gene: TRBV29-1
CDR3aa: CSVVGLAGGNIQYF

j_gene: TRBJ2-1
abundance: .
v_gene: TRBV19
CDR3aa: CASRLAGGPNEQFF

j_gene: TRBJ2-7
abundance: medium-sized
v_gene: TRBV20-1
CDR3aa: CSARERQVPYEQYF

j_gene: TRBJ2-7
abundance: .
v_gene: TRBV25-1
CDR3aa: CANPIGGTGTGRIYNEQYF

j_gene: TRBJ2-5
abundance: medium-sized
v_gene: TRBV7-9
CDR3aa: CASSTSGDETQYF

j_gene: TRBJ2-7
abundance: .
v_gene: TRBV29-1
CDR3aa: CSVDREGGRYEQYF

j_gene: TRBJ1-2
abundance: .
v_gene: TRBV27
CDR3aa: CASSDGDRPNYGYTF

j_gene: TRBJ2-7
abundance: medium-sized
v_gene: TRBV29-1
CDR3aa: CSVEDTSRSSYEQYF

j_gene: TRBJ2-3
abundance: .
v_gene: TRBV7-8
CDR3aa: CASSLGQGASTDTQYF

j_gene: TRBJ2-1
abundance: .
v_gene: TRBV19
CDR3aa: CASTPNGGRGSYNEQFF

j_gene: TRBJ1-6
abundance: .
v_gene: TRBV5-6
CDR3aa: CASRDGTGSSPLHF

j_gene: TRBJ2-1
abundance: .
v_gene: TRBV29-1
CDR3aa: CSVEPLLYNEQFF

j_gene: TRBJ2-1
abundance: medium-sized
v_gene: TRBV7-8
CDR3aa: CASTGQGNWNEQFF

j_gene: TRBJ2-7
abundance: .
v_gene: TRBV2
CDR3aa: CASSPGSSGSYEQYF

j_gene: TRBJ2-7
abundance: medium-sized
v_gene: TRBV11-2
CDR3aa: CASSPSGEQYF

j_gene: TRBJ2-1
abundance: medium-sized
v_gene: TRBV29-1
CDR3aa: CSVESGGEQFF

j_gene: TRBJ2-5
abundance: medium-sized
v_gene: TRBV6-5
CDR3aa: CASSYYWGARETQYF

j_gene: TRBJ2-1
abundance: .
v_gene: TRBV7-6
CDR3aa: CASSPHQAGFYNEQFF

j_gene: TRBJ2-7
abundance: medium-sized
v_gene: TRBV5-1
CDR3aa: CASILGDEQYF

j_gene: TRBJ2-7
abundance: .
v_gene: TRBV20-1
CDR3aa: CSARAGGSYEQYF

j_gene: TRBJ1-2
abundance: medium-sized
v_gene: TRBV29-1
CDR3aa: CSYAGNLLDYGYTF

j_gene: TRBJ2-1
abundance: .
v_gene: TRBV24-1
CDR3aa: CATSEATGPEQFF

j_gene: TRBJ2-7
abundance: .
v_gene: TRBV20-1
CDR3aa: CSARDQLLAQPYEQYF

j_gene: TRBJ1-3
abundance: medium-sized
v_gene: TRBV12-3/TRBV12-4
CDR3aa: CASSYGNTIYF

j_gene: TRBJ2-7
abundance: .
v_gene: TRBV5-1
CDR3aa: CASSLGGPTYEQYF

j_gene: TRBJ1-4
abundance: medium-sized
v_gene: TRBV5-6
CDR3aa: CASSFGTGDEKLFF

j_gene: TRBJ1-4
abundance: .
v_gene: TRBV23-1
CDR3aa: CASSAPSTALNEKLFF

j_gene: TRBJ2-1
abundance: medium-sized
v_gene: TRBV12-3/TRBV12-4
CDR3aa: CASARANEQFF

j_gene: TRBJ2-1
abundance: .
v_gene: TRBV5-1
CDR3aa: CASSPGTEKFF

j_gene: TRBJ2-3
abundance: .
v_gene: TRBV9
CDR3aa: CASSDETVTDTQYF

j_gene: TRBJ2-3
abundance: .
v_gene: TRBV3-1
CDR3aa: CASSEEIGLTDTQYF

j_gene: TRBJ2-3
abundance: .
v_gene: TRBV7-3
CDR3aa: CASSPGRAGISTDTQYF

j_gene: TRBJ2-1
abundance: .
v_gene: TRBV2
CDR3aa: CASEPGQGANEQFF

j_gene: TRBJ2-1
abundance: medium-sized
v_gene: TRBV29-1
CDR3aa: CSVDPDSTPYNEQFF

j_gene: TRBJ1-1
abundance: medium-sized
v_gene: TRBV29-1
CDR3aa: CSVRDGVTEAFF

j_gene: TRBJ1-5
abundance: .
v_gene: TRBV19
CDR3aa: CASSMGHYRPQHF

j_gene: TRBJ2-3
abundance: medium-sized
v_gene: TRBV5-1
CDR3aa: CASSHSGTDTQYF